The present T cell receptor (beta chain) was sequenced within a study of blood T cell repertoires in COVID-19. Produced via immunoSEQ multiplex PCR; TCRdb's table is partial and in-frame only. In the table there are around 56,000 clones, around 77% of which are singletons. This CDR3 contains 18 residues. The V end was cut by 0 bases, the J end by 0 bases, with 18 bases between. Per germline, CDR1 ENHRY and CDR2 SYGVKD. The sequenced sample was peripheral blood. This clonotype originated in a man aged 60 to 75 with acute or convalescent COVID-19. The chain joins TRBV10-3 to TRBJ2-7, with D perhaps TRBD1 (5 bases). CDR3 region: CAISESLTQGAFSYEQYF. The CDR3 DNA reads TGTGCCATCAGTGAGTCTTTAACTCAGGGTGCCTTCTCCTACGAGCAGTACTTC.